This entry lists 25 T cell receptor beta chains sequenced from one sample in a study of beta chain features in type 1 diabetes (dated by TCRdb to 2016 to 2019). Here is what the overall study found, with its caveats: In all four CD4+ subsets, TCRB CDR3 length was moderately but significantly shorter in type 1 diabetes patients.

These TCRs' antigens remain unknown. The library was generated by the immunoSEQ multiplex PCR assay. The entire amount of isolated RNA was reverse transcribed using the High Capacity cDNA Reverse Transcription Kit, so the sequenced TCRB transcripts were expressed ones. TCRdb holds this immuneACCESS table with in-frame rearrangements only. Some clones are missing; in checked studies, unresolved V genes explain under half, and the rest has no known cause. This sample comprises about 340,000 clones, around 9.7% of them detected only once. The leading ten clones occupy less than 1.2% of the sample. Input material: central memory CD4+ T cells from blood. These receptors were taken from a man under 40 with type 1 diabetes.

This clone came up a few times. V gene TRBV7-9 combines with J gene TRBJ2-5; no firm D call. V lost 0 bases to trimming and J lost 5 bases, with 10 bases between them. The CDR3 has 14 amino acids. Germline V lookup: CDR1 SEHNR, CDR2 FQNEAQ (reference sequence). The CDR3 is CASSLALGWETQYF. In DNA, the CDR3 is TGTGCCAGCAGCTTAGCGTTAGGATGGGAGACCCAGTACTTC.

The chain uses TRBV29-1 and TRBJ2-5; 9 bases align to TRBD1. Germline values: CDR1 SQVTM, CDR2 ANQGSEA. V shed 3 bases and J 2 bases; nucleotides not matched to a gene: 7. There are 15 residues in the CDR3. The CDR3 reads CSVEGTGIGQETQYF. The CDR3 bases are TGCAGCGTTGAGGGGACAGGGATTGGGCAAGAGACCCAGTACTTC. Supplemented by reference TRBV29-1 and TRBJ2-5, the full variable domain reads SAVISQKPSRDICQRGTSLTIQCQVDSQVTMMFWYRQQPGQSLTLIATANQGSEATYESGFVIDKFPISRPNLTFSTLTVSNMSPEDSSIYLCSVEGTGIGQETQYFGPGTRLLVL.

The CDR3 here is CASSRTTGGVSAQYF. The CDR3 region has the DNA TGTGCCAGCAGCCGAACGACAGGCGGAGTCAGTGCGCAGTATTTT. V and J are TRBV13 and TRBJ2-3, with D possibly matching TRBD1 (6 bases). Germline assignment: CDR1 PRHDT and CDR2 FYEKMQ (reference sequence). The V and J ends lost 5 bases and 10 bases respectively, with 22 bases between them. The CDR3 contains 15 residues.

This clone was seen a single time. This sequence joins TRBV6-5 and TRBJ1-1, with D possibly TRBD1 on 5 matching bases. The germline CDR1 and CDR2 sequences are MNHEY and SVGAGI. Trimming removed 1 base at V and 1 base at J, with 7 bases between. The CDR3 spans 14 residues. CDR3 region: CASSYFTGNTEAFF. CDR3 DNA: TGTGCCAGCAGTTACTTTACAGGGAACACTGAAGCTTTCTTT.

Only a few counts were recorded for this clone. V is TRBV9 and J is TRBJ1-1, with TRBD1 matching 8 bases. V trimming: 2 bases; J trimming: 7 bases; junction bases outside the gene matches: 13. Germline V gives CDR1 SGDLS, CDR2 YYNGEE. The CDR3 consists of 16 residues. For the CDR3, the DNA is TGTGCCAGCAGCGTCTTTCCGGGACAGGAGGGGAGTGAAGCTTTCTTT. It yields the protein CASSVFPGQEGSEAFF.

The chain employs TRBV4-3 and TRBJ2-1, with 7 nucleotides matching TRBD1. Germline V gene lookup returns CDR1 LGHNA and CDR2 YSLEER. V gave up 0 bases and J gave up 4 bases; unmatched junction bases: 15. The CDR3 runs to 19 residues. CDR3 residues: CASSQDWAVGDSPYNEQFF. CDR3 in DNA: TGCGCCAGCAGCCAAGACTGGGCCGTTGGGGACAGCCCTTACAATGAGCAGTTCTTC.

This clone was found a few times. V usage is TRBV30 and J usage is TRBJ1-2, with D possibly matching TRBD1 (5 bases). CDR3 length: 12 residues. Trimming took 5 bases from V and 2 from J, leaving 9 bases between them. The germline CDR1 and CDR2 sequences are GTSNPN and SVGIG (reference sequence). CDR3 sequence reads: CAWDRLNYGYTF. Written as DNA, the CDR3 is TGTGCCTGGGACAGATTGAACTATGGCTACACCTTC.

This clone was observed a few times. The V call is TRBV6-6, the J call TRBJ1-4; D unclear. The CDR3 runs 15 residues. Trimming shortened V by 6 bases and J by 3 bases, and 14 bases separated the two germline ends. Per the germline V gene, CDR1 is MNHNY and CDR2 is SVGAGI (reference sequence). This chain's CDR3 is CASSSDRLSNEKLFF. The CDR3 nucleotides read TGTGCCAGCAGCTCTGATCGGTTGTCTAATGAAAAACTGTTTTTT.

The chain uses TRBV5-1 and TRBJ2-5, with a tentative D call TRBD1 (7 bases). CDR1 and CDR2 (germline): SGHRS, YFSETQ. This CDR3 region has 16 residues. With 0 bases removed from V and 2 bases from J, the gap between germline ends came to 14 bases. The CDR3 here is CASSLDPGGQQETQYF. Here the CDR3 DNA reads TGCGCCAGCAGCTTGGATCCAGGGGGGCAGCAAGAGACCCAGTACTTC.

This clone was counted between two and nine times. The V call is TRBV7-8, the J call TRBJ1-2, with 8 bases that match TRBD1. Looked up from germline, CDR1 is SGHVS and CDR2 is FQNEAQ. Germline trimming cut 0 bases from V and 3 bases from J; bases unmatched to any gene: 3. This CDR3 spans 15 amino acids. CDR3 loop: CASSLADRAYYGYTF. CDR3 nucleotides: TGTGCCAGCAGCTTAGCGGACAGGGCGTACTATGGCTACACCTTC.

The V call is TRBV28, the J call TRBJ2-5, with 7 bases matching TRBD1. The CDR3 has 14 amino acids. Trimming removed 5 bases from V and 2 bases from J; junction bases left unmatched: 5. CDR1 and CDR2 (germline): MDHEN, SYDVKM. This CDR3 reads CASSLRQGQETQYF. The CDR3 nucleotides read TGTGCCAGCAGTCTCAGACAGGGACAAGAGACCCAGTACTTC.

The gene calls are TRBV4-1 and TRBJ1-6; 10 bases fit TRBD1. The CDR3 totals 16 residues. J lost 10 bases, V lost 8 bases, and 14 bases had no gene match. Germline V gene lookup returns CDR1 MGHRA and CDR2 YSYEKL. The CDR3 is CASGLAPGTGDSPLHF. The CDR3, as DNA: TGCGCCAGCGGACTCGCACCTGGGACAGGGGACTCACCCCTCCACTTT.

This clone was seen only a few times. The chain has TRBV6-6 and TRBJ2-2, with TRBD1 matching 8 bases. The CDR3 has 14 amino acids. V gave up 6 bases and J gave up 8 bases; unmatched junction bases: 8. The V gene's germline CDR1 is MNHNY and CDR2 SVGAGI (reference sequence). This CDR3 reads CASRPRTGFGELFF. The DNA for the CDR3 is TGTGCCAGCAGGCCACGGACAGGGTTTGGGGAGCTGTTTTTT.

This clone turned up a few times. The V and J genes are TRBV19 and TRBJ1-1, with 7 bases fitting TRBD1. V was pared by 6 bases and J by 1 base, with 5 bases of the junction left unmatched. The CDR3 totals 14 residues. The germline V gene has CDR1 LNHDA and CDR2 SQIVND (reference sequence). DNA for the CDR3: TGTGCCAGTAGCCGCCAGGGGGGGAACACTGAAGCTTTCTTT. Its translation is CASSRQGGNTEAFF. The variable domain in full, with the rest retrieved from reference TRBV19 and TRBJ1-1, is DGGITQSPKYLFRKEGQNVTLSCEQNLNHDAMYWYRQDPGQGLRLIYYSQIVNDFQKGDIAEGYSVSREKKESFPLTVTSAQKNPTAFYLCASSRQGGNTEAFFGQGTRLTVV.

This clone came up a few times. This chain joins TRBV6-5 and TRBJ1-6; tentatively, D is TRBD1 (5 bases). Trimming removed 2 bases at V and 7 bases at J, with 12 bases between. The germline V gene encodes CDR1 MNHEY and CDR2 SVGAGI. The CDR3 has 15 residues. In DNA, the CDR3 is TGTGCCAGCAGTTACGCCCCAACAGGAAATTCACCCCTCCACTTT. It specifies CASSYAPTGNSPLHF.

Only a few counts were recorded for this clone. The genes are TRBV7-2 and TRBJ1-6; D gene uncertain. The CDR3 spans 15 residues. Looked up from germline, CDR1 is SGHTA and CDR2 is FQGNSA. V was clipped by 1 base and J by 8 bases, with 12 bases between them. CDR3 loop: CASSLVGDGDSPLHF. Written as DNA, the CDR3 is TGTGCCAGCAGCTTAGTGGGAGATGGTGATTCACCCCTCCACTTT.

This clone was recorded at least ten times. The chain couples TRBV14 to TRBJ2-1; the D gene could be TRBD1 or TRBD2 (5 bases each). Germline V gives CDR1 SGHDN, CDR2 FVKESK. The CDR3 is 15 residues long. With 6 bases removed from V and 5 bases from J, the gap between germline ends came to 17 bases. DNA for the CDR3: TGTGCCAGCAGTCAGCAGGGACGAGGCCACAATGAGCAGTTCTTC. This gives the protein CASSQQGRGHNEQFF.

The V gene is TRBV5-1, the J gene TRBJ2-3, with D possibly being TRBD2 (5 bases). V lost 0 bases, J lost 2 bases, and 13 bases lay in between. Germline V gene lookup returns CDR1 SGHRS and CDR2 YFSETQ. CDR3 size: 16 residues. The CDR3 DNA reads TGCGCCAGCAGCTTGGAACTAGACCGGAACACAGATACGCAGTATTTT. Its protein is CASSLELDRNTDTQYF.

This clone has a handful of counts. This sequence joins TRBV10-1 and TRBJ1-1; D unresolved. This CDR3 comprises 15 residues. V was shortened by 3 bases and J by 2 bases, with 13 bases between the two germline ends. Germline CDR1 WNHNN, CDR2 SYGVQD (reference sequence). The CDR3 protein is CASSEKVQSNTEAFF. The DNA for the CDR3 is TGCGCCAGCAGTGAAAAGGTACAGTCCAACACTGAAGCTTTCTTT.

Note on this clone: Different DNA sequences within this sample yield the same CDR3. The rearrangement links TRBV15 to TRBJ2-5, with D perhaps TRBD1 (5 bases). The ends were cut back, 0 bases at V and 4 bases at J, with 12 bases in the middle. Looked up from germline, CDR1 is LNHNV and CDR2 is YYDKDF (reference sequence). CDR3 length equals 15 residues. The CDR3, as DNA: TGTGCCACCAGCAGAGATCGGGCAGGGCCAGAGACCCAGTACTTC. It yields the protein CATSRDRAGPETQYF.

This clone was found a few times. This rearrangement joins TRBV9 to TRBJ1-1; a weak D match, TRBD1 (6 bases). Trimming left V 0 bases short and J 6 bases short, with 12 bases between. The CDR3 has 14 residues. Germline lookup yields CDR1 SGDLS and CDR2 YYNGEE. Here the CDR3 DNA reads TGTGCCAGCAGCGTAGCTAGGGGGGGAGCTGAAGCTTTCTTT. Its translation is CASSVARGGAEAFF.

This clone is a singleton in its sample. The CDR3 DNA follows: TGCGCCAGCAGCGCGAACAGGGGAACCGGGGAGCTGTTTTTT. This encodes CASSANRGTGELFF. V gene TRBV5-1 combines with J gene TRBJ2-2, with 7 bases aligning to TRBD1. V lost 4 bases to trimming and J lost 5 bases; unmatched junction nucleotides: 5. From germline, CDR1 is SGHRS and CDR2 YFSETQ. The length of the CDR3 is 14 residues. Supplemented by reference TRBV5-1 and TRBJ2-2, the full variable domain reads KAGVTQTPRYLIKTRGQQVTLSCSPISGHRSVSWYQQTPGQGLQFLFEYFSETQRNKGNFPGRFSGRQFSNSRSEMNVSTLELGDSALYLCASSANRGTGELFFGEGSRLTVL.

This clone turned up a few times. The chain uses TRBV19 and TRBJ1-1, with 7 bases fitting TRBD1. V was pared by 6 bases and J by 0 bases, with 10 bases of the junction left unmatched. CDR3 length equals 16 residues. The germline CDR1 and CDR2 sequences are LNHDA and SQIVND (reference sequence). The CDR3 nucleotides are TGTGCCAGTAGGAGGGAGGGGGCCAATATGAACACTGAAGCTTTCTTT. This translates into CASRREGANMNTEAFF.

This clone has more than one count but fewer than ten. V usage is TRBV5-1 and J usage is TRBJ2-3; perhaps TRBD1 as D (6 bases). V shed 4 bases and J shed 2 bases, with 17 bases lying between them. Germline V gene sequence: CDR1 SGHRS, CDR2 YFSETQ. This CDR3 has 16 residues. CDR3 region: CASSQAQGGYTDTQYF. CDR3 DNA sequence: TGCGCCAGCAGCCAGGCTCAAGGGGGTTACACAGATACGCAGTATTTT.

This clone has just a few counts. The V gene is TRBV7-9, the J gene TRBJ2-1; 8 bases match TRBD2. Trimming took 5 bases from V and 4 from J; bases not matched to a gene: 7. Germline assignment: CDR1 SEHNR and CDR2 FQNEAQ (reference sequence). The CDR3 length is 15 residues. CDR3 region: CASSARLAQYNEQFF. Here the CDR3 DNA reads TGTGCCAGCAGCGCCCGACTAGCGCAGTACAATGAGCAGTTCTTC.